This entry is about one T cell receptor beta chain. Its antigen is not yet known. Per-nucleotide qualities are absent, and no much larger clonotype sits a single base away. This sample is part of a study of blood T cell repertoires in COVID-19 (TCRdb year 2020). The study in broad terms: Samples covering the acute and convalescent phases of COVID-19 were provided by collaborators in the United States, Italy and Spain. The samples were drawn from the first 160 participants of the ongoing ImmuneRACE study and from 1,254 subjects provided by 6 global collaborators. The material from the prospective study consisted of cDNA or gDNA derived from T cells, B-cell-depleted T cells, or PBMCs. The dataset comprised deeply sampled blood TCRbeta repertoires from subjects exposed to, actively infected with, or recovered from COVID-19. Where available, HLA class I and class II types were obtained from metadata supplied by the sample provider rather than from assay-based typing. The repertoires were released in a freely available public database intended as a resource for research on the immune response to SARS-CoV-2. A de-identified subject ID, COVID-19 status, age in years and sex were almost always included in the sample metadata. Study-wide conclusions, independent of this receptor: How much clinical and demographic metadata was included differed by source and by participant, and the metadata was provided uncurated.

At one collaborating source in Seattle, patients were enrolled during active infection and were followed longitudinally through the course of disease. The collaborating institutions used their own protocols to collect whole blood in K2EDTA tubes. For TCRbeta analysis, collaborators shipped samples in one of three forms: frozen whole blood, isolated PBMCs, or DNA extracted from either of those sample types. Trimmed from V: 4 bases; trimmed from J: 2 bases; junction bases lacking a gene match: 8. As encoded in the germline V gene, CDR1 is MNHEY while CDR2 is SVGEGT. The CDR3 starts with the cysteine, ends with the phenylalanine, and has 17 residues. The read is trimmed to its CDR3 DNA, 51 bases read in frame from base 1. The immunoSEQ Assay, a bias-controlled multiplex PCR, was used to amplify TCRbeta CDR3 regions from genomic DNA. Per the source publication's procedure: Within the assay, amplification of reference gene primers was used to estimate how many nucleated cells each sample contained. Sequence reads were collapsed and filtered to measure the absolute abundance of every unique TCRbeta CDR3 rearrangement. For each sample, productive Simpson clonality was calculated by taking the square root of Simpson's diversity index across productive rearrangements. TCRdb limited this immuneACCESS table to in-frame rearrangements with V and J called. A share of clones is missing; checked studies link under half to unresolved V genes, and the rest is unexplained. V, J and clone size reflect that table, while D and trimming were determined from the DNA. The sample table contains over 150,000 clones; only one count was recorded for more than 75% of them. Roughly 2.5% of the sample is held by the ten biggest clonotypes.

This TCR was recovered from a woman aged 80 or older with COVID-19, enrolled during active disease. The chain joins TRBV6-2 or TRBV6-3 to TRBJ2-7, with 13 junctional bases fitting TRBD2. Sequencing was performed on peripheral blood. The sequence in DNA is TGTGCCAGCAGTTCTCCGGGACTAGCGGGGAACCCCTACGAGCAGTACTTC. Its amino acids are CASSSPGLAGNPYEQYF.